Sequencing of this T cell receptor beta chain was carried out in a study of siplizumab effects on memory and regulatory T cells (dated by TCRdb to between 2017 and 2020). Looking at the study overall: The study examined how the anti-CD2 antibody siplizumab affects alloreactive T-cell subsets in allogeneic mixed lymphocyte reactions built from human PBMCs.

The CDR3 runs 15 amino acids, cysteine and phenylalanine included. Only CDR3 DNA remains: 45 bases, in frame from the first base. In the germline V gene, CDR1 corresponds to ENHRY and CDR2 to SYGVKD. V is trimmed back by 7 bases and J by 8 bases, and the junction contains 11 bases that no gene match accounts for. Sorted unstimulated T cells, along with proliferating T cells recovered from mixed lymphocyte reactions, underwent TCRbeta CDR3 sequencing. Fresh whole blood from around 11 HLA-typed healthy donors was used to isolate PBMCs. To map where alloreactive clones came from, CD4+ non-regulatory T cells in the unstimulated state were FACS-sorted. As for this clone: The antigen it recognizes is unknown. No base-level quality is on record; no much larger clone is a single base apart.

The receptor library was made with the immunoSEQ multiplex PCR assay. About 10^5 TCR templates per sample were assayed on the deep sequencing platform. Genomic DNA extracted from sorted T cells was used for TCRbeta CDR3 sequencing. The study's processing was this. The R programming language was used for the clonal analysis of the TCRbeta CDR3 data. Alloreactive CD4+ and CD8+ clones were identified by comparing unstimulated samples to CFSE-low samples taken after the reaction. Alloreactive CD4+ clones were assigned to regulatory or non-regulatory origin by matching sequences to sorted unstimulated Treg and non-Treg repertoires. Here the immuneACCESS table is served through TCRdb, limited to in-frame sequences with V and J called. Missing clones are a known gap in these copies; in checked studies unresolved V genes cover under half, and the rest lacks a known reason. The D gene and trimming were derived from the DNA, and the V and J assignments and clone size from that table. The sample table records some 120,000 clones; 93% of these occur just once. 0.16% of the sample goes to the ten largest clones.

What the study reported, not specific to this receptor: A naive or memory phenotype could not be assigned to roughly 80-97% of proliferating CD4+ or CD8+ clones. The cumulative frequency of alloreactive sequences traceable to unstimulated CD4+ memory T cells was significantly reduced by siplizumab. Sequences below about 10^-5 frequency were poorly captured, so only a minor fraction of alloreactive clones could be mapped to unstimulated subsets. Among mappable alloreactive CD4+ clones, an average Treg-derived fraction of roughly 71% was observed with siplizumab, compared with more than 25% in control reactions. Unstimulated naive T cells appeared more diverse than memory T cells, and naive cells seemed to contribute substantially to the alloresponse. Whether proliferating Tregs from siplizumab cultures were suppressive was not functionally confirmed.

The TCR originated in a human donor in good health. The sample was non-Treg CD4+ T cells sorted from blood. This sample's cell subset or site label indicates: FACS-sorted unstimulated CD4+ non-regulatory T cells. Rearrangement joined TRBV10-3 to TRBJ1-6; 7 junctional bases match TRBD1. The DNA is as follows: TGTGCCATCACCACGAGGCCCGACAGGGATTCACCCCTCCACTTT. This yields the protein CAITTRPDRDSPLHF.